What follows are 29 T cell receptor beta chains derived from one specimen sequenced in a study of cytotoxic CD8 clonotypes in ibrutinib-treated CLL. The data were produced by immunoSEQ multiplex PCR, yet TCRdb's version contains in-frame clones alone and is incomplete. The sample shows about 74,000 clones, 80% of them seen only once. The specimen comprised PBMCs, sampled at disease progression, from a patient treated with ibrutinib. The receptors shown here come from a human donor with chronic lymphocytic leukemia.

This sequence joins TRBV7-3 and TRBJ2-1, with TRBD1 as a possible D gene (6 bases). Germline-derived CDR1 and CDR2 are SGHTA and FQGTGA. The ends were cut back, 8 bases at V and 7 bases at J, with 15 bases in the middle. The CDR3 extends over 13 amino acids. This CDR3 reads CASAKGQLNEQFF. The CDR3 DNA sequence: TGTGCCAGCGCCAAAGGACAGCTGAATGAGCAGTTCTTC.

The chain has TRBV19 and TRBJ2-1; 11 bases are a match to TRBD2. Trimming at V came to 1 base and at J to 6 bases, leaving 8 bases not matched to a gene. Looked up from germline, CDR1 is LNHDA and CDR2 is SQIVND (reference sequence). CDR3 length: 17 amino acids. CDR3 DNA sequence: TGTGCCAGTAGTATAGGGATGACTAGCGGGGCATTCAATGAGCAGTTCTTC. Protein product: CASSIGMTSGAFNEQFF.

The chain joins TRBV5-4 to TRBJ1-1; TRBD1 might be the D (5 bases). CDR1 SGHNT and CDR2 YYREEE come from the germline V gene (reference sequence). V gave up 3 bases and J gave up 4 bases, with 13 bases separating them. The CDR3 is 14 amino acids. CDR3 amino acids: CASSSQGIGTEAFF. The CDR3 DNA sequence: TGTGCCAGCAGCTCTCAGGGAATAGGCACTGAAGCTTTCTTT.

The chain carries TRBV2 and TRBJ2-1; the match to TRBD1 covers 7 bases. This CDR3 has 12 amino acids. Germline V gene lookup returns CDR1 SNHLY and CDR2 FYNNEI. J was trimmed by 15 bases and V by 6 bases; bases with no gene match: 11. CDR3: CASSNRGSAPFF. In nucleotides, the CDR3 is TGTGCCAGCAGCAACAGGGGAAGTGCGCCGTTCTTC.

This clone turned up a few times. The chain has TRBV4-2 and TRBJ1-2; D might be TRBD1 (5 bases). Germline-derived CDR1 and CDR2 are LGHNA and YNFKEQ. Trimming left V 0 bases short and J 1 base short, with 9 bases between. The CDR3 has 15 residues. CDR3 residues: CASSQDGGNNYGYTF. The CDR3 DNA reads TGTGCCAGCAGCCAAGATGGGGGTAATAACTATGGCTACACCTTC.

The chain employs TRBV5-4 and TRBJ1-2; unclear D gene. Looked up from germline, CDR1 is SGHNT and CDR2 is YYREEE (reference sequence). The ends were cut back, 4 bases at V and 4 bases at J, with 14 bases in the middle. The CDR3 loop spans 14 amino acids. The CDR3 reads CASSPYRTAYGYTF. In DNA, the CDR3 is TGTGCCAGCAGCCCCTATAGGACCGCCTATGGCTACACCTTC.

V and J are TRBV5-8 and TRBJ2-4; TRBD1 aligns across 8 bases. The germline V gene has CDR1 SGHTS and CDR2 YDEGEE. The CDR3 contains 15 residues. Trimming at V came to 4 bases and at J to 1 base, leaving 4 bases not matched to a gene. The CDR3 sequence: CASSTHRGAKNIQYF. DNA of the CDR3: TGTGCCAGCAGCACCCACAGGGGGGCCAAAAACATTCAGTACTTC.

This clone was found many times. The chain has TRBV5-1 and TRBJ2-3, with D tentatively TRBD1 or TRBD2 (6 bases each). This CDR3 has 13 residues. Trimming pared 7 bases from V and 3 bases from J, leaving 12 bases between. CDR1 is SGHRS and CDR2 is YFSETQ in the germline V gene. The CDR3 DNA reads TGCGCCAGCTTGGGGGGCCTTACAGATACGCAGTATTTT. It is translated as CASLGGLTDTQYF. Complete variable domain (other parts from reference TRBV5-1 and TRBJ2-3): KAGVTQTPRYLIKTRGQQVTLSCSPISGHRSVSWYQQTPGQGLQFLFEYFSETQRNKGNFPGRFSGRQFSNSRSEMNVSTLELGDSALYLCASLGGLTDTQYFGPGTRLTVL.

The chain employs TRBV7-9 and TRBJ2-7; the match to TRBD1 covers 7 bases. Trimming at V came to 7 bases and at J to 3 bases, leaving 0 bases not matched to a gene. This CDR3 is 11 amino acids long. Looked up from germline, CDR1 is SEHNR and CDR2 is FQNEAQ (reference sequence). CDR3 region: CASTGGYEQYF. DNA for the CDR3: TGTGCCAGCACAGGGGGCTACGAGCAGTACTTC.

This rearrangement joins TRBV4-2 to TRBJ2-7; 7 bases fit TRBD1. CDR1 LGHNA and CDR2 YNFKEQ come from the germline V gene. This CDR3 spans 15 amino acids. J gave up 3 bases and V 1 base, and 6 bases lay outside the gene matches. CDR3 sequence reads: CASSQGATGIYEQYF. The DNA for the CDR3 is TGTGCCAGCAGCCAAGGGGCGACAGGGATCTACGAGCAGTACTTC.

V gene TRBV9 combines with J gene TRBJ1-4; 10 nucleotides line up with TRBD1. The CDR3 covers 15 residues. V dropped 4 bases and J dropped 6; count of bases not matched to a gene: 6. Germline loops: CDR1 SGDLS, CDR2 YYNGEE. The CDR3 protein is CASSSRTGGYEKLFF. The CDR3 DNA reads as TGTGCCAGCAGCTCCCGGACAGGGGGTTATGAAAAACTGTTTTTT.

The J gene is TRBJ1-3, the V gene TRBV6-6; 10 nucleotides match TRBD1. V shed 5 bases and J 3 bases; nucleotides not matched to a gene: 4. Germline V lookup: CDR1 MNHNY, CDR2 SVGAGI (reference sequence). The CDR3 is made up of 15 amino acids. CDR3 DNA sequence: TGTGCCAGCAGTCCCGGGACAGGGGTTGGAAACACCATATATTTT. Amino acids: CASSPGTGVGNTIYF.

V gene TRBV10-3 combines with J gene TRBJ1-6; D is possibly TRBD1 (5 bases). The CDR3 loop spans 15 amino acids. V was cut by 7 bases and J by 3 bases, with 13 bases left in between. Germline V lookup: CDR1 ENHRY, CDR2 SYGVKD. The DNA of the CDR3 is TGTGCCATCAATGGCCGGGGGGACTATAATTCACCCCTCCACTTT. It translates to CAINGRGDYNSPLHF.

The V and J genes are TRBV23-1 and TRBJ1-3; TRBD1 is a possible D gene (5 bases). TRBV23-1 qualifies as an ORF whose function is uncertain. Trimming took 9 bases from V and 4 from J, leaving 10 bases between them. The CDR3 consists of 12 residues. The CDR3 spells CASRGDGNTIYF. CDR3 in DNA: TGCGCCAGTCGGGGGGACGGAAACACCATATATTTT.

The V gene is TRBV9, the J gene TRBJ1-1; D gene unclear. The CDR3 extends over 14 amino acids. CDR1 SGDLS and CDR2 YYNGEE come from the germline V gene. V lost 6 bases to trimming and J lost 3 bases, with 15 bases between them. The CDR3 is CASIWLRPDTEAFF. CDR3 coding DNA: TGTGCCAGCATCTGGCTTAGGCCCGACACTGAAGCTTTCTTT. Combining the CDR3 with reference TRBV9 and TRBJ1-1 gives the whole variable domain DSGVTQTPKHLITATGQRVTLRCSPRSGDLSVYWYQQSLDQGLQFLIQYYNGEERAKGNILERFSAQQFPDLHSELNLSSLELGDSALYFCASIWLRPDTEAFFGQGTRLTVV.

The CDR3 is CASRVPGGPSGELFF. CDR3 coding DNA: TGTGCCAGCAGGGTCCCGGGAGGGCCATCCGGGGAGCTGTTTTTT. The rearrangement joins TRBV6-1 to TRBJ2-2, with 8 bases fitting TRBD2. V trimming: 6 bases; J trimming: 6 bases; junction bases outside the gene matches: 9. The CDR3 is 15 residues long. CDR1 and CDR2 (germline): MNHNS, SASEGT.

The CDR3 DNA sequence: TGCGCCAGCAGCTTAGGAGGCGAGCCTTACGAGCAGTACTTC. Translating it yields CASSLGGEPYEQYF. This chain uses TRBV5-1 with TRBJ2-7; D is perhaps TRBD2 (5 bases). The V end was cut by 2 bases, the J end by 4 bases, with 13 bases between. Germline CDR1 and CDR2: SGHRS and YFSETQ. The CDR3 contains 14 residues.

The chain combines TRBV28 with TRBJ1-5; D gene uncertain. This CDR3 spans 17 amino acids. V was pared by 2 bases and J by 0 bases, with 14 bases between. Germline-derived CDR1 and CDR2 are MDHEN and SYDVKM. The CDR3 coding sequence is TGTGCCAGCAGTTTAGATTTTGTACAATATAGCAATCAGCCCCAGCATTTT. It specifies CASSLDFVQYSNQPQHF.

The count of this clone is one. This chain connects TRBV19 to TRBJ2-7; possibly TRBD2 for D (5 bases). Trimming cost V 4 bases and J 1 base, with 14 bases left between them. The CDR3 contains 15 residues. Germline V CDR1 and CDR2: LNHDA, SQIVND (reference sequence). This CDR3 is CASSSSPAGSYEQYF. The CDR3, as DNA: TGTGCCAGTAGTAGTAGCCCTGCGGGTTCCTACGAGCAGTACTTC.

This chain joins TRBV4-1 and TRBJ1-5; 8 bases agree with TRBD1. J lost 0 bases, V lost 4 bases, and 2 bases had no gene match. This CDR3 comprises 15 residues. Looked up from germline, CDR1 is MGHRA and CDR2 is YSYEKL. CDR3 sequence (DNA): TGCGCCAGCAGCCGGACAGGGCTTAGCAATCAGCCCCAGCATTTT. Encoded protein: CASSRTGLSNQPQHF.

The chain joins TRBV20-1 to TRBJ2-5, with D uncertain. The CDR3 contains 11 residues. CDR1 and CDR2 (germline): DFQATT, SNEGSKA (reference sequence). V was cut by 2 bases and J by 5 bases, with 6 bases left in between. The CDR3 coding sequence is TGCAGTGCTAGAAGGAGCGAGACCCAGTACTTC. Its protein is CSARRSETQYF.

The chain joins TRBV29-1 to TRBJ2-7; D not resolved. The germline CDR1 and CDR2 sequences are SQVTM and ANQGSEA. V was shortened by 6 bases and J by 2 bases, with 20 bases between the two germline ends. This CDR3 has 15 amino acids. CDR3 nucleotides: TGCAGCGTGGTACCCTTCCCAGGACCGACCTACGAGCAGTACTTC. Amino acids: CSVVPFPGPTYEQYF.

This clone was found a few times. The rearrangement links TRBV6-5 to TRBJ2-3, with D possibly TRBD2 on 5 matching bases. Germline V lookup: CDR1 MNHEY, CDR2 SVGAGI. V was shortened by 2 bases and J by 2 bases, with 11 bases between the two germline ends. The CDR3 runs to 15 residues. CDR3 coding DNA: TGTGCCAGCAGTTACAGGGAGCCTCTCACAGATACGCAGTATTTT. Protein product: CASSYREPLTDTQYF.

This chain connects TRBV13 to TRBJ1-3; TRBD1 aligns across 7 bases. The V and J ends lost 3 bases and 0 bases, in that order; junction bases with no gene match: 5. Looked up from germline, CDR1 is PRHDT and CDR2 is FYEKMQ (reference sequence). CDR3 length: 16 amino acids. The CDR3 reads CASSLGPGGSGNTIYF. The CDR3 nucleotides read TGTGCCAGCAGCTTGGGGCCAGGGGGCTCTGGAAACACCATATATTTT.

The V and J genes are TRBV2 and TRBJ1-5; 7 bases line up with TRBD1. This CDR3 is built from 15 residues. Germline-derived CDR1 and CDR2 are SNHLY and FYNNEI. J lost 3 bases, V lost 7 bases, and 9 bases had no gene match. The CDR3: CASTSQGSVNQPQHF. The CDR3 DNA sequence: TGTGCCAGCACCTCACAGGGGTCGGTCAATCAGCCCCAGCATTTT.

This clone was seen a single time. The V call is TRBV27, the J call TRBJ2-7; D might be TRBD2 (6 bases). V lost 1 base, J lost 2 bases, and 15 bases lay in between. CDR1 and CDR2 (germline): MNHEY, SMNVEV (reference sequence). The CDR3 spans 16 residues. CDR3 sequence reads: CASSLLVGRGTYEQYF. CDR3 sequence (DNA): TGTGCCAGCAGTTTATTAGTCGGGAGAGGGACCTACGAGCAGTACTTC.

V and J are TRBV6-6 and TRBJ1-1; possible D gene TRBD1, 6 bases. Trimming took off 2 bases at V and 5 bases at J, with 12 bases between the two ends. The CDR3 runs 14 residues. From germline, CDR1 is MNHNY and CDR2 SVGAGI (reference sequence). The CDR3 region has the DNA TGTGCCAGCAGTTACGCAGGGGTAGGGACTGAAGCTTTCTTT. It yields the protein CASSYAGVGTEAFF.

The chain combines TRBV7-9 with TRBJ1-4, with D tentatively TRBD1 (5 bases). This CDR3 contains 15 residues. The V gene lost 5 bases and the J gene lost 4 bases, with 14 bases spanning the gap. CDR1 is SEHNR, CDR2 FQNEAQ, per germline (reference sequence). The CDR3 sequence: CASSPRQTVNEKLFF. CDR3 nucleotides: TGTGCCAGCAGCCCCCGACAGACAGTTAATGAAAAACTGTTTTTT.

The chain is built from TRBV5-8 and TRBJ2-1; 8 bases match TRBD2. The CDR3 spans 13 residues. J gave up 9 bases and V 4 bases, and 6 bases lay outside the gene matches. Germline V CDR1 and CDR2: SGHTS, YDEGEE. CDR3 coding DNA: TGTGCCAGCAGCCGGATTAGCGGGGTTGAGCAGTTCTTC. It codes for CASSRISGVEQFF.